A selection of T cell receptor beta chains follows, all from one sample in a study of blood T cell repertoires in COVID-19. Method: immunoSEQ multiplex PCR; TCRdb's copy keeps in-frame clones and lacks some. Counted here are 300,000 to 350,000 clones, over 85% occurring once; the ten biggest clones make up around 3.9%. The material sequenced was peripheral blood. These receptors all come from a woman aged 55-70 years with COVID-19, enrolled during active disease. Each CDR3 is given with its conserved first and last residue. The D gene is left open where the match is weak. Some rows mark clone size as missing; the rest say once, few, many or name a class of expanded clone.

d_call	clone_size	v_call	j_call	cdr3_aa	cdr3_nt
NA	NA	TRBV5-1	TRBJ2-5	CASSLEGQETQYF	TGCGCCAGCAGCCTGGAGGGGCAAGAGACCCAGTACTTC
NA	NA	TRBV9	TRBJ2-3	CASSVERLSTDTQYF	TGTGCCAGCAGCGTAGAGCGGTTAAGCACAGATACGCAGTATTTT
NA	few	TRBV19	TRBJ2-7	CASSIDPFAGLGEQYF	TGTGCCAGTAGTATAGATCCCTTTGCGGGTCTAGGGGAGCAGTACTTC
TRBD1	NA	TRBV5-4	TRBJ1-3	CASSDRTGGVGNTIYF	TGTGCCAGCAGCGACAGGACAGGCGGGGTTGGAAACACCATATATTTT
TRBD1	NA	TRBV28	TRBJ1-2	CASSFRQGGGYTF	TGTGCCAGCAGTTTTCGTCAGGGGGGTGGCTACACCTTC
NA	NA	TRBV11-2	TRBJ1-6	CASSLALPDNSPLHF	TGTGCCAGCAGCTTAGCGCTACCCGATAATTCACCCCTCCACTTT
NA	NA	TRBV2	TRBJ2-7	CASGRGSGPAYEQYF	TGTGCCAGCGGTCGTGGGAGCGGGCCCGCCTACGAGCAGTACTTC
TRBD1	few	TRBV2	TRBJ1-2	CASSSQGLSYGYTF	TGTGCCAGCAGTTCACAGGGGCTGAGCTATGGCTACACCTTC
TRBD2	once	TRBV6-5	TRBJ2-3	CASSYSTSGGRDTQYF	TGTGCCAGCAGTTACTCGACTAGCGGGGGGCGGGATACGCAGTATTTT
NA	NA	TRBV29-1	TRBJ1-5	CSARTDSNQPQHF	TGCAGCGCACGGACAGATAGCAATCAGCCCCAGCATTTT
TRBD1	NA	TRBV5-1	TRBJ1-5	CASSSGQGGSPQHF	TGCGCCAGCAGCTCCGGACAGGGGGGTTCGCCCCAGCATTTT
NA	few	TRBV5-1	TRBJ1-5	CASSWGVGQPQHF	TGCGCCAGCAGCTGGGGGGTGGGTCAGCCCCAGCATTTT
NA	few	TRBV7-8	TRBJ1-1	CASSSIGVFTEAFF	TGTGCCAGCAGCTCTATAGGGGTTTTCACTGAAGCTTTCTTT
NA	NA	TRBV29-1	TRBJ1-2	CSVESGGGGYTF	TGCAGCGTTGAAAGCGGGGGAGGAGGCTACACCTTC
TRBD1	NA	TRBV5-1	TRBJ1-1	CASSLFPQGTNTEAFF	TGCGCCAGCAGCTTGTTCCCACAGGGGACTAACACTGAAGCTTTCTTT
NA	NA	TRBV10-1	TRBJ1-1	CATNEAFF	TGCGCCACTAATGAAGCTTTCTTT
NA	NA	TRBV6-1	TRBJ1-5	CASSGGAGAITNQPQHF	TGTGCCAGCAGTGGGGGAGCAGGGGCGATAACAAATCAGCCCCAGCATTTT
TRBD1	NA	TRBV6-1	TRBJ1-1	CASSEVLRGQSYVAEAFF	TGTGCCAGCAGTGAAGTCCTTAGGGGGCAGTCCTATGTTGCTGAAGCTTTCTTT
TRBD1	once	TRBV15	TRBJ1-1	CATRQGASADTEAFF	TGTGCCACCAGGCAGGGGGCTTCGGCGGACACTGAAGCTTTCTTT
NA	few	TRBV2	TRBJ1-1	CASSVSGDTEAFF	TGTGCCAGCAGTGTCTCGGGGGACACTGAAGCTTTCTTT
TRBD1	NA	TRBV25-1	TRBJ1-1	CASSAPGTANTEAFF	TGTGCCAGCAGTGCACCCGGGACAGCGAACACTGAAGCTTTCTTT
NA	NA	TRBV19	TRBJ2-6	CASSRAFEGGANVLTF	TGTGCCAGTAGCAGGGCCTTTGAAGGAGGGGCCAACGTCCTGACTTTC
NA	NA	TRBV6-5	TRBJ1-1	CASSYSSVLNTEAFF	TGTGCCAGCAGTTACTCATCGGTATTGAACACTGAAGCTTTCTTT
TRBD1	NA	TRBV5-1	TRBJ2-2	CASSRPGQGVGELFF	TGCGCCAGCAGCCGACCGGGACAGGGCGTGGGGGAGCTGTTTTTT
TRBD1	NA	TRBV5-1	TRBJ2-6	CASSSRGMFGANVLTF	TGCGCCAGCAGCTCCAGGGGGATGTTTGGGGCCAACGTCCTGACTTTC
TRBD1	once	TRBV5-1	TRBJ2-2	CASSLANRGGELFF	TGCGCCAGCAGCTTGGCCAACAGGGGCGGGGAGCTGTTTTTT
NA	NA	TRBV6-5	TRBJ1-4	CASRVQGVEKLFF	TGTGCCAGCAGGGTCCAGGGCGTCGAAAAACTGTTTTTT
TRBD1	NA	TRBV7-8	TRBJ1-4	CASSLVDPGQLNEKLFF	TGTGCCAGCAGCTTAGTGGACCCGGGACAGCTAAATGAAAAACTGTTTTTT
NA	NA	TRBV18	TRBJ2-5	CASSPRTDQETQYF	TGTGCCAGCTCACCCCGTACAGACCAAGAGACCCAGTACTTC
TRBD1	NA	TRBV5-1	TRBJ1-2	CASSLAPGQGDYGYTF	TGCGCCAGCAGCTTGGCCCCGGGACAGGGTGACTATGGCTACACCTTC
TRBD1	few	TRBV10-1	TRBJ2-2	CASSEGTENTGELFF	TGCGCCAGCAGTGAGGGGACAGAGAACACCGGGGAGCTGTTTTTT
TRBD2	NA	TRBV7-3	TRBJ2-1	CASSRTRSSGDEQFF	TGTGCCAGCAGTCGGACTAGGAGTAGTGGGGATGAGCAGTTCTTC
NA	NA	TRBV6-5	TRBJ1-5	CAIAAQGMGNQPQHF	TGTGCCATTGCCGCCCAGGGGATGGGCAATCAGCCCCAGCATTTT
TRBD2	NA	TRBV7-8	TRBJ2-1	CASSPPSGNEQFF	TGTGCCAGCAGCCCTCCTAGCGGCAATGAGCAGTTCTTC
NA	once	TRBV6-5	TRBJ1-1	CASRRARLNTEAFF	TGTGCCAGCAGGAGGGCTCGGCTGAACACTGAAGCTTTCTTT
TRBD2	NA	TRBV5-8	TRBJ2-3	CASSSQTSGGLDTQYF	TGTGCCAGCAGTTCTCAGACTAGCGGGGGGCTAGATACGCAGTATTTT
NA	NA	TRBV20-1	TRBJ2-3	CSRESTDTQYF	TGCAGTAGAGAAAGCACAGATACGCAGTATTTT
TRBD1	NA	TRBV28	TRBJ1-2	CAIWGTEGGPYGYTF	TGTGCCATATGGGGGACAGAAGGGGGCCCTTATGGCTACACCTTC
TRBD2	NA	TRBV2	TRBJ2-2	CASSLLAGANTGELFF	TGTGCCAGCAGCTTGCTAGCGGGGGCCAACACCGGGGAGCTGTTTTTT
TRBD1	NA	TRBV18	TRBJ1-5	CASSLSQGRGNQPQHF	TGTGCCAGCTCACTCTCACAGGGGCGAGGGAATCAGCCCCAGCATTTT
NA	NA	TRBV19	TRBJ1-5	CASKRPGNQPQHF	TGTGCCAGTAAGCGGCCGGGGAATCAGCCCCAGCATTTT
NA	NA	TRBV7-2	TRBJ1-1	CASSRREDTEAFF	TGTGCCAGCAGCCGCAGGGAAGACACTGAAGCTTTCTTT
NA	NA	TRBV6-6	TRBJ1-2	CASSYKVQGGYGYTF	TGTGCCAGCAGTTACAAAGTACAGGGCGGCTATGGCTACACCTTC
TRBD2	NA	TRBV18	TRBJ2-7	CASSREGEQYF	TGTGCCAGCTCCAGGGAGGGTGAGCAGTACTTC
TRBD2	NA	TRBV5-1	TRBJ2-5	CASSPSGEETQYF	TGCGCCAGCAGCCCCAGCGGGGAAGAGACCCAGTACTTC
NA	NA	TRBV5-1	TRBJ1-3	CASSPGGRTGNTIYF	TGCGCCAGCAGCCCTGGAGGAAGGACGGGGAACACCATATATTTT
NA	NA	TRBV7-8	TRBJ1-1	CASSLAWRGEAFF	TGTGCCAGCAGCTTAGCGTGGAGGGGTGAAGCTTTCTTT
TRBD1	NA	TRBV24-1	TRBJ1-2	CATSDLRDRNYGYTF	TGTGCCACCAGTGACCTTAGGGACAGAAACTATGGCTACACCTTC
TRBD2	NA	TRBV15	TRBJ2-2	CATSNQWGLAGENTGELFF	TGTGCCACCAGCAACCAATGGGGACTAGCGGGTGAGAACACCGGGGAGCTGTTTTTT
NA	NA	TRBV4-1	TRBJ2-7	CASSQERLGTTYEQYF	TGCGCCAGCAGCCAAGAGAGGCTCGGTACAACCTACGAGCAGTACTTC
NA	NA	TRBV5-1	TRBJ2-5	CASSLGRGEETQYF	TGCGCCAGCAGCTTGGGTCGGGGAGAAGAGACCCAGTACTTC
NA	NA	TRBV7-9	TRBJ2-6	CASSRTLVLRAGANVLTF	TGTGCCAGCAGCCGGACCCTCGTATTGAGGGCTGGGGCCAACGTCCTGACTTTC